The following is a T cell receptor (beta chain) sequence with its context. Its antigen specificity is not known. No base qualities exist here, and no much larger clone lies one base off it. The data were taken from a study of Ad26.COV2.S vaccination and SARS-CoV-2 variants (dated by TCRdb to about 2021). Regarding the research as a whole: Vaccine-arm donors were drawn from COV1001, a multicentre, randomized, double-blind, placebo-controlled phase I-IIa trial of Ad26.COV2.S in healthy adults. Investigators did not know the trial group allocation while performing experiments and assessing outcomes. The specificity and breadth of SARS-CoV-2-reactive T cell receptors after Ad26.COV2.S vaccination were assessed by TCRbeta repertoire sequencing. Ad26.COV2.S was administered intramuscularly at 5 x 10^10 or 1 x 10^11 viral particles, either as a single shot or as two shots given 56 days apart. Participants in the trial were split at random into five groups of five each, receiving low-dose or high-dose Ad26.COV2.S once or twice, or else placebo on both occasions. A total of around 32 samples were included in the TCR-sequenced set, comprising some 20 Ad26.COV2.S vaccine recipients, 5 placebo recipients and 8 SARS-CoV-2 convalescent individuals. Results the study describes overall, beyond this receptor: Higher spike-specific TCR breadth was observed in Ad26.COV2.S recipients than in placebo recipients (P = 0.0014). Vaccine and placebo recipients had comparable non-spike TCR breadth, which fits with the vaccine containing only spike. Comparing responses between vaccine doses or regimens was not something the study was powered to do. After vaccination, substantial breadth of spike-specific CD8+ and CD4+ T cell responses was reported. The authors noted that the TCR breadth and depth analyses may have underestimated total T cell responses.

Interpreted using the paper, the treatment or condition label stands for: approximately 18 received Ad26.COV2.S at low or high dose, single or two shots; 5 received placebo; per-sample allocation not given. Repertoires of vaccine and placebo recipients were sequenced from samples collected on day 63 after the first injection. Cohort 1b enrolled around 23 adults aged 18-55 years at a single site in Boston, USA, between 29 July and 7 August 2020. Ad26.COV2.S was a replication-incompetent adenovirus type 26 vector that expressed a prefusion-stabilized SARS-CoV-2 spike protein derived from the original Wuhan strain. The immunoSEQ Assay was used to sequence TCRbeta CDR3 regions. After extraction, genomic DNA underwent amplification by bias-controlled multiplex PCR, followed by high-throughput sequencing. The authors' pipeline ran thus. Collapsing and filtering of sequences were performed to quantify the absolute abundance of each unique TCRbeta CDR3 region. T cell fraction was estimated by normalizing TCRbeta template counts to usable DNA, with usable DNA measured through amplification of reference genes found in all nucleated cells. Repertoire TCRs were annotated as SARS-CoV-2-specific when V gene, CDR3 amino acid sequence and J gene were exactly matched to a known reactive TCR set. The reference SARS-CoV-2 TCR set came from MIRA and was filtered for enrichment in COVID-19-positive ImmuneCODE repertoires, removing public or cross-reactive TCRs. Based on the MIRA antigens, annotated TCRs were further analysed at the level of specific ORF or position within ORF. Breadth was defined as the number of annotated unique rearrangements divided by the total number of unique productive rearrangements, and depth was defined as the summed frequency of the annotated unique rearrangements. Two-sided Wilcoxon rank-sum tests were applied when comparing TCR breadth between groups. In its TCRdb copy, this immuneACCESS table keeps in-frame sequences only and misses some clones. Where compared with another copy, unresolved V genes explain less than half of these, and the others have no known cause. V, J and clone size are those of that table, while D and trimming were read from the DNA. The sample has hundreds of thousands of clones on record, approximately 90% of them singletons. Jointly, the top ten make up around 5% of the sample.

The sample here was peripheral blood, taken in a trial of Ad26.COV2.S vaccine versus placebo. The receptor's source is a person aged 18 to 65 who received the Ad26.COV2.S COVID-19 vaccine or a placebo.

The nucleotide sequence is TGTGCCAGCAGTGCTGACAGGGAGTTCAATCAGCCCCAGCATTTT. This translates into CASSADREFNQPQHF. Rearrangement joined TRBV2 to TRBJ1-5; 7 bases in the junction line up with TRBD1. From V the trimming removes 4 bases and from J it removes 3 bases, while the gene matches leave 6 bases of the junction unaccounted for. The germline V gene supplies CDR1 SNHLY and CDR2 FYNNEI. The CDR3 goes from the cysteine to the phenylalanine over 15 residues. The kept DNA is CDR3 alone, 45 bases in frame from the first base.